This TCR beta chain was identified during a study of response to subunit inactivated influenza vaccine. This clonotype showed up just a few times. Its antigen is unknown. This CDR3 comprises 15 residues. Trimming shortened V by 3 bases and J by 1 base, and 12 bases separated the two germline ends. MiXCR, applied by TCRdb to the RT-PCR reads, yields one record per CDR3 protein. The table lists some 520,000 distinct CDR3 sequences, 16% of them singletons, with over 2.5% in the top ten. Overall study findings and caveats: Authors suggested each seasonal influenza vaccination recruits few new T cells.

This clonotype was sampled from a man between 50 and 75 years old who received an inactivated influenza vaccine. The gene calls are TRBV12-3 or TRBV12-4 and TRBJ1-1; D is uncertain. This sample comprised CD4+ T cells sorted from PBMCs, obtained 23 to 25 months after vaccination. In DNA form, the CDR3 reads TGTGCCAGCAGTTTTGCCCGACGTCGGAACACTGAAGCTTTCTTT. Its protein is CASSFARRRNTEAFF.